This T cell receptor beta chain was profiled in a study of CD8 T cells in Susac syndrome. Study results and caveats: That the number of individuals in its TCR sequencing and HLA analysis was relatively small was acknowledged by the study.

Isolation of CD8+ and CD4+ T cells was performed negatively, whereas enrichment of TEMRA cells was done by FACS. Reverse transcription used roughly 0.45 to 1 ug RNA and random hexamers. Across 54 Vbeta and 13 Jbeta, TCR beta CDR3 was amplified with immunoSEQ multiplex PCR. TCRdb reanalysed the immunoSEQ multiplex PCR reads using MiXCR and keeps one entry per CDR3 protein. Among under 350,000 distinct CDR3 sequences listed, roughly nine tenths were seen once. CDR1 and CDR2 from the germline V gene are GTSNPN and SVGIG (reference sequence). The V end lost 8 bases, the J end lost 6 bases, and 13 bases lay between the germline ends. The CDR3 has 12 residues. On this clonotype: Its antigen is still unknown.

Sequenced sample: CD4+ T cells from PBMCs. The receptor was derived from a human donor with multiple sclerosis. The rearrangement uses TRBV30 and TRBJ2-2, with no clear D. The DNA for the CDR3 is TGTGCCGCCGAGTATGTGTCCGGGGAGCTGTTTTTT. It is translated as CAAEYVSGELFF.